This TCR beta chain was identified in a study of blood T cell repertoires in COVID-19 (dated by TCRdb to 2019 to 2021). Broadly, across the study: Collaborator samples came from the United States, Italy and Spain and covered acute and convalescent phases of COVID-19. The material from the prospective study consisted of cDNA or gDNA derived from T cells, B-cell-depleted T cells, or PBMCs. Deeply sampled blood TCRbeta repertoires from subjects exposed to, actively infected with, or recovered from COVID-19 were included in the dataset. The repertoires were released in a freely available public database meant as a resource for research on the immune response to SARS-CoV-2. The samples were drawn from the first 160 participants of the ongoing ImmuneRACE study and from more than 1,000 subjects provided by 6 global collaborators. A de-identified subject ID, COVID-19 status, age in years and sex were almost always included in the sample metadata. Where available, HLA class I and class II types were obtained from metadata supplied by the sample provider rather than from assay-based typing. Study-wide findings and limitations: The amount of clinical and demographic metadata varied by source and participant and was provided uncurated.

TCRbeta CDR3 regions were amplified from genomic DNA by means of the immunoSEQ Assay, a bias-controlled multiplex PCR. The source study handled its data this way. Nucleated cell counts per sample were estimated from amplification of reference gene primers within the assay. To quantify the absolute abundance of each unique TCRbeta CDR3 rearrangement, sequence reads were collapsed and filtered. For each sample, productive Simpson clonality was calculated as the square root of Simpson's diversity index across productive rearrangements. TCRdb's version of the immuneACCESS table is confined to in-frame rearrangements and falls short of the full clone set. An unresolved V gene accounts for under half of the shortfall where checked; the remainder is of unknown origin. V and J calls and clone size are as listed in that table; D and trimming were resolved from the DNA. The sample data list 150,000 to 200,000 clones, and 70% to 90% of these were observed just once. Of the sample, around 2.3% falls within the top ten clones.

Via the germline V gene, CDR1 is SGHTS and CDR2 YDEGEE. Trimming accounts for 4 bases at V and 5 bases at J, while the number of junction bases matched to no gene is 2. The CDR3 numbers 12 residues from cysteine through phenylalanine. Left in the record is the CDR3 DNA by itself, 36 bases read in frame from the first base. Whole blood was collected in K2EDTA tubes by collaborating institutions according to the institutions' own protocols. Collaborator samples were shipped for TCRbeta analysis as frozen whole blood, isolated PBMCs, or DNA extracted from either sample type. This clone turned up a few times. This clone's antigen is unknown. No clone much larger than this one lies a single base away; base qualities are absent.

The TCR sequence derives from a man between 65 and 85 years old with active or convalescent COVID-19. The chain was built from TRBV5-8 and TRBJ1-2; a stretch of 7 junction bases matches TRBD1. The specimen was peripheral blood. At the DNA level, the sequence is TGTGCCAGCAGCCTACAGGGGTATGGCTACACCTTC. This yields the protein CASSLQGYGYTF. With the portions outside the CDR3 filled from the reference TRBV5-8 and TRBJ1-2 genes, the complete variable region becomes EAGVTQSPTHLIKTRGQQATLRCSPISGHTSVYWYQQALGLGLQFLLWYDEGEERNRGNFPPRFSGRQFPNYSSELNVNALELEDSALYLCASSLQGYGYTFGSGTRLTVV.